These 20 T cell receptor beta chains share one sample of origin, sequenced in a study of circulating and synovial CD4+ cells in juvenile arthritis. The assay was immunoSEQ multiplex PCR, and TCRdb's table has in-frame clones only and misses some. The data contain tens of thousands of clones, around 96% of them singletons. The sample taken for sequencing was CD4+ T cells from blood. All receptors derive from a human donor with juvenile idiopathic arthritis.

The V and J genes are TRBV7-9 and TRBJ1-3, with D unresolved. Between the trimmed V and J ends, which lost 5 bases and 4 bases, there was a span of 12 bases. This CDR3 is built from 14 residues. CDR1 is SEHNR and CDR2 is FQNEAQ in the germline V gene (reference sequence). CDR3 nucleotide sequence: TGTGCCAGCAGCCAGTCGCCGATCGGAAACACCATATATTTT. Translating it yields CASSQSPIGNTIYF.

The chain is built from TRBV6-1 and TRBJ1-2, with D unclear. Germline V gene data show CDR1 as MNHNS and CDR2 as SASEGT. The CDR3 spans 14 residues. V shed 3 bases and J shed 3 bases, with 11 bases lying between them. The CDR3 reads CASSEEGEHYGYTF. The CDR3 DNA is TGTGCCAGCAGTGAGGAGGGCGAGCACTATGGCTACACCTTC.

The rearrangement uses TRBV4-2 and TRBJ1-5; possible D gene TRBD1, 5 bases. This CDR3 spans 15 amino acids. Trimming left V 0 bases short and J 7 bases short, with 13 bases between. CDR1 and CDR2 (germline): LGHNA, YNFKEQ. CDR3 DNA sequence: TGTGCCAGCAGCCAAGACGGGCAGGGTGACCAGCCCCAGCATTTT. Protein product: CASSQDGQGDQPQHF.

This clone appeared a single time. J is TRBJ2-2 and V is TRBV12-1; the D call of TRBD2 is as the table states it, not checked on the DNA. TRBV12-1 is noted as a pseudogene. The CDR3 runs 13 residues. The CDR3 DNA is TGTGCCAGCACCCGTAGTCCGACCGGGGAGCTGTTTTTT. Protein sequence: CASTRSPTGELFF.

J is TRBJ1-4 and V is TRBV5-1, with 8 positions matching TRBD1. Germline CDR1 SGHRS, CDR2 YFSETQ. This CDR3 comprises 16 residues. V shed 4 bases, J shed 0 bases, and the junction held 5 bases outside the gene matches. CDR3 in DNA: TGCGCCAGCAGCCTCGGGACAGGCCCAACTAATGAAAAACTGTTTTTT. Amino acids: CASSLGTGPTNEKLFF.

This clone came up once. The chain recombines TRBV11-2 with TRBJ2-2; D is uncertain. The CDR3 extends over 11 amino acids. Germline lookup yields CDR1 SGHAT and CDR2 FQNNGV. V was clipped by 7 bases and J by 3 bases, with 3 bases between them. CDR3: CASTYTGELFF. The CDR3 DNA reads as TGTGCCAGCACCTACACCGGGGAGCTGTTTTTT. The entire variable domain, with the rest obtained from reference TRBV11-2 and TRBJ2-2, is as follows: EAGVAQSPRYKIIEKRQSVAFWCNPISGHATLYWYQQILGQGPKLLIQFQNNGVVDDSQLPKDRFSAERLKGVDSTLKIQPAKLEDSAVYLCASTYTGELFFGEGSRLTVL.

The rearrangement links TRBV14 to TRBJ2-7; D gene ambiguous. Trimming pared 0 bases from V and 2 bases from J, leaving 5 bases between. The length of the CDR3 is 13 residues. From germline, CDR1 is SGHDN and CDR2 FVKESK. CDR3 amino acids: CASSQEPTYEQYF. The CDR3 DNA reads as TGTGCCAGCAGCCAAGAACCTACCTACGAGCAGTACTTC.

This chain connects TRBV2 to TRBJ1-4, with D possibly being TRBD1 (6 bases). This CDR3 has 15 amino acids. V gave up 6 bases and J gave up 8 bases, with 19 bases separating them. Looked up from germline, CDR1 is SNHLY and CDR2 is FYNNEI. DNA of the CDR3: TGTGCCAGCAGCGGTCCCGGGACATACGGAGAAAAACTGTTTTTT. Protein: CASSGPGTYGEKLFF.

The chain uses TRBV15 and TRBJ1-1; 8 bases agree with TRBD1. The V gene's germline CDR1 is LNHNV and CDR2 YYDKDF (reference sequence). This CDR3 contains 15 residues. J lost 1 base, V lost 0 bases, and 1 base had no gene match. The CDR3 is CATSREGTGNTEAFF. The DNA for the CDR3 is TGTGCCACCAGCAGAGAGGGGACAGGGAACACTGAAGCTTTCTTT.

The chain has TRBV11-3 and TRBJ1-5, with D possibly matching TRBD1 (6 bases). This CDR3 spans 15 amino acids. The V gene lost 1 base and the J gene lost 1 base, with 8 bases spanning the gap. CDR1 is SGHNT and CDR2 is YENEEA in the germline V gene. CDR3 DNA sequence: TGTGCCAGCAGCTTAGTACAGGGAAGCAATCAGCCCCAGCATTTT. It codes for CASSLVQGSNQPQHF.

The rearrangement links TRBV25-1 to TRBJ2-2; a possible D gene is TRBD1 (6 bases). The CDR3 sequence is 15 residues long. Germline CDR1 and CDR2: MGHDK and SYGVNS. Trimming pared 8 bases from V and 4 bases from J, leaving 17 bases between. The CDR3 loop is CASSRGQTLTGELFF. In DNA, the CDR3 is TGTGCCAGCTCCAGGGGCCAGACCCTCACCGGGGAGCTGTTTTTT. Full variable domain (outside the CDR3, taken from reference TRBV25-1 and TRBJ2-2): EADIYQTPRYLVIGTGKKITLECSQTMGHDKMYWYQQDPGMELHLIHYSYGVNSTEKGDLSSESTVSRIRTEHFPLTLESARPSHTSQYLCASSRGQTLTGELFFGEGSRLTVL.

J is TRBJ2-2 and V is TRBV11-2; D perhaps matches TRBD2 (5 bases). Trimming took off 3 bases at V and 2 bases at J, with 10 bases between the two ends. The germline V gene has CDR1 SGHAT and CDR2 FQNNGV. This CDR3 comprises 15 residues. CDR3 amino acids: CASSFAGSNTGELFF. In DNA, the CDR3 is TGTGCCAGCAGCTTTGCGGGTTCCAACACCGGGGAGCTGTTTTTT.

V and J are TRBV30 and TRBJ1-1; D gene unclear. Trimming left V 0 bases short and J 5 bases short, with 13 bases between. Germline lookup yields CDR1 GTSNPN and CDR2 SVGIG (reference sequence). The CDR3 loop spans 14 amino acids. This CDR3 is CAWSVIAGRTEAFF. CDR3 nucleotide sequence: TGTGCCTGGAGTGTGATTGCGGGGAGGACTGAAGCTTTCTTT.

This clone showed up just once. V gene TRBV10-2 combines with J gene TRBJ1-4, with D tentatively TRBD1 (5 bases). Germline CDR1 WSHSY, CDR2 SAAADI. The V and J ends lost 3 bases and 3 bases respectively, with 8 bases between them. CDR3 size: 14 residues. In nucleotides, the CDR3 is TGCGCCAGCAGTGAAGGGGCGTCTAATGAAAAACTGTTTTTT. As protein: CASSEGASNEKLFF.

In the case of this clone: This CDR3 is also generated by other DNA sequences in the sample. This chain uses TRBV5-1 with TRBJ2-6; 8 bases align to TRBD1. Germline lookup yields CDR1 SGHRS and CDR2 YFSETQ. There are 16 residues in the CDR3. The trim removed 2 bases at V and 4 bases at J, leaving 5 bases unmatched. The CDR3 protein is CASSFQGAGGANVLTF. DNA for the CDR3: TGCGCCAGCAGCTTCCAGGGGGCGGGCGGGGCCAACGTCCTGACTTTC.

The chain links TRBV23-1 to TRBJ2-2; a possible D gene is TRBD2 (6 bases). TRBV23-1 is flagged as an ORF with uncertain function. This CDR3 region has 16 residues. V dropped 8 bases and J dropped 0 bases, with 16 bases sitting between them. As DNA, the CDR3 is TGCGCCAGCGTGGAGGGACCTCACCCGAACACCGGGGAGCTGTTTTTT. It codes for CASVEGPHPNTGELFF.

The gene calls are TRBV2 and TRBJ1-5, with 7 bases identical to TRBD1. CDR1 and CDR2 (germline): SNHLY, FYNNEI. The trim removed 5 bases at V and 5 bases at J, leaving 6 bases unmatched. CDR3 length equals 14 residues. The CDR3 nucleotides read TGTGCCAGCAGTCCCGACAGGGAGGATCAGCCCCAGCATTTT. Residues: CASSPDREDQPQHF.

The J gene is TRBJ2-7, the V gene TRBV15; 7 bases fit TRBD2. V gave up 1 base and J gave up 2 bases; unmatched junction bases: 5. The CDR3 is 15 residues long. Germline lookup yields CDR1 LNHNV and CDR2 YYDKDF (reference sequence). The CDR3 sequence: CATSRAATSTYEQYF. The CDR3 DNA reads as TGTGCCACCAGCAGAGCTGCGACTAGCACCTACGAGCAGTACTTC.

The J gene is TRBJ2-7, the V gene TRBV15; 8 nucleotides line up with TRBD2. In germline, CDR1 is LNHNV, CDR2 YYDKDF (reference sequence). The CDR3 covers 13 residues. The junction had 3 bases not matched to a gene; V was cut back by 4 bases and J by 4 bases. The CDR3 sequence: CATSTGREYEQYF. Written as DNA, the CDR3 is TGTGCCACCAGCACCGGGAGGGAGTACGAGCAGTACTTC. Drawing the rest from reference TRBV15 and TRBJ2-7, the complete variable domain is DAMVIQNPRYQVTQFGKPVTLSCSQTLNHNVMYWYQQKSSQAPKLLFHYYDKDFNNEADTPDNFQSRRPNTSFCFLDIRSPGLGDTAMYLCATSTGREYEQYFGPGTRLTVT.

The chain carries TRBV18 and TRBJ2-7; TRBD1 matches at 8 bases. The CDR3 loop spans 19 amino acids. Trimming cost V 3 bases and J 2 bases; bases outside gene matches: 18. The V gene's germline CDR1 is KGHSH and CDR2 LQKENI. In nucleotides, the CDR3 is TGTGCCAGCTCACCTTCTGAGGACAGGGCCCCCCGTTTTACCTACGAGCAGTACTTC. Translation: CASSPSEDRAPRFTYEQYF.